This T cell receptor (beta chain) comes out of a study of T cells expressing NK-cell markers. Turning to the study itself: One of the eight sequenced donors was seronegative, whereas the other seven were HCMV-seropositive. Broader study findings: These clonotypes, the leaders elsewhere, also led the CD3+CD56-NKG2C+ fraction in a few donors. CD8+ T cells in six donors included dominant NKG2C+ clonotypes at roughly 1.0-7.5%.

CDR3 length: 15 amino acids. Germline V gives CDR1 MNHNS, CDR2 SASEGT. With respect to this clonotype: Its specificity is unknown.

The authors generated TCR beta cDNA through 5'RACE template switching with UMIs. TCRdb re-called the 5' RACE reads and catalogs CDR3 proteins one per entry, DNA excluded. Its table records some 600,000 distinct CDR3 sequences. V and J are TRBV6-1 and TRBJ1-5. The receptor comes from a man between 18 and 35 years old in good health. The sample consisted of blood T cells: a sorted CD56 or NKG2C T cell subset, CD4+ or CD8+ T cells, or bulk PBMC T cells (not recorded which). The CDR3 protein is CASSLLREGNQPQHF.